The present T cell receptor (beta chain) was sequenced within a study of blood T cell repertoires in COVID-19. On the study more broadly: Collection of acute and convalescent COVID-19 samples took place in the United States, Italy and Spain.

Authors' analysis steps: For nucleated cells, counts were estimated from reference gene primer amplification. Sequencing used immunoSEQ multiplex PCR; TCRdb keeps in-frame clones, though not all of them. That table is the source of V, J and clone size, and D and trimming were worked out from the DNA. The sample holds over 150,000 clones; around 87% are singletons and the top ten take around 0.6%. Followed over time, Seattle patients had been enrolled while infection was active. A note on this clone: Other DNA sequences of this sample code for an identical CDR3.

The CDR3 runs 15 residues. The V and J ends lost 6 bases and 0 bases respectively, with 11 bases between them. Looked up from germline, CDR1 is KGHSH and CDR2 is LQKENI. The V call is TRBV18, the J call TRBJ2-2; D might be TRBD2 (5 bases). This sequence originates from a man in his 60s with COVID-19, enrolled during active disease. Sequencing used peripheral blood. CDR3 sequence reads: CASSPEGPNTGELFF. CDR3 coding DNA: TGTGCCAGCTCCCCCGAGGGTCCGAACACCGGGGAGCTGTTTTTT.